This is a list of T cell receptor beta chains from one sample in a study of T cell repertoires in cytomegalovirus infection. From the reads, TCRdb called clonotypes with MiXCR, one entry per CDR3 protein. The table lists over 100,000 distinct CDR3 sequences, over 9% of them singletons. Their antigens are not known. Sequenced input: PBMCs, sequenced either directly or after in vitro stimulation (not recorded which). These receptors originate from a human donor in good health (CMV status not recorded). Some clones in this sample may be carry-over from other donors' samples. Each CDR3 is given with its conserved first and last residue. D genes are given only for firm matches. Clone size is given for some rows only: seen once, a few or many times, or a class if the clone is expanded.

TRBJ2-1 many TRBV7-8 TRBD2 16 CASSLGVAGRYNEQFF TGTGCCAGCAGCCTTGGGGTAGCGGGGAGATACAATGAGCAGTTCTTC
TRBJ2-7 many TRBV5-4 - 16 CASSWGAGTGTYEQYF TGTGCCAGCAGCTGGGGGGCCGGTACAGGGACCTACGAGCAGTACTTC
TRBJ2-2 - TRBV19 TRBD2 16 CASSIDSGRATGELFF TGTGCCAGTAGTATCGATAGCGGGAGGGCCACCGGGGAGCTGTTTTTT
TRBJ2-5 - TRBV11-3 - 13 CASCRSPGETQYF TGTGCCAGCTGCCGGAGCCCGGGAGAGACCCAGTACTTC
TRBJ2-7 many TRBV12-3/TRBV12-4 - 13 CASSVTLIYEQYF TGTGCCAGCAGTGTGACATTAATCTACGAGCAGTACTTC
TRBJ1-5 few TRBV5-1 TRBD1 15 CASSLEGGPHQPQHF TGCGCCAGCAGCTTGGAAGGGGGCCCCCATCAGCCCCAGCATTTT
TRBJ1-5 few TRBV4-1 - 15 CASSQVLQGGQPQHF TGCGCCAGCAGCCAAGTGCTACAGGGAGGTCAGCCCCAGCATTTT
TRBJ1-2 - TRBV19 - 14 CASSGTGANYGYTF TGTGCCAGTAGTGGGACCGGAGCTAACTATGGCTACACCTTC
TRBJ1-1 many TRBV7-3 - 14 CASSIGGWNTEAFF TGTGCCAGCAGCATCGGGGGGTGGAACACTGAAGCTTTCTTT
TRBJ2-2 - TRBV6-5 - 13 CASSRVGTGELFF TGTGCCAGCAGCAGAGTGGGAACCGGGGAGCTGTTTTTT
TRBJ1-2 few TRBV10-3 - 13 CAISGQVNYGYTF TGTGCCATCAGTGGACAGGTTAACTATGGCTACACCTTC
TRBJ2-1 many TRBV6-2/TRBV6-3 - 14 CASRTRSSYNEQFF TGTGCCAGCAGGACTCGAAGCTCCTACAATGAGCAGTTCTTC
TRBJ1-1 many TRBV7-2 - 13 CASSLAGNTEAFF TGTGCCAGCAGCTTAGCGGGGAACACTGAAGCTTTCTTT